The next 11 T cell receptor beta chains were all read from a single sample in a study of cytomegalovirus exposure and HLA in healthy donors. Both 60 Vbeta primers and 13 Jbeta primers went into the PCR. Profiled with immunoSEQ multiplex PCR; TCRdb holds only in-frame clones, not every one. The data contain roughly 250,000 clones, almost 85% of them seen just once; the ten biggest clones take up 2%. Sample: PBMCs. Receptors were obtained from a woman between 40 and 50 years old in good health and CMV-seropositive.

The chain carries TRBV7-9 and TRBJ2-3; the D is unclear. CDR3 size: 13 residues. V lost 6 bases to trimming and J lost 4 bases, with 11 bases between them. Germline lookup yields CDR1 SEHNR and CDR2 FQNEAQ (reference sequence). The CDR3 reads CASRISYADTQYF. The CDR3 DNA reads as TGTGCCAGCAGAATATCTTATGCAGATACGCAGTATTTT.

The chain recombines TRBV5-4 with TRBJ2-5; D remains unclear. The CDR3 length is 10 residues. Germline CDR1 SGHNT, CDR2 YYREEE (reference sequence). With 8 bases removed from V and 5 bases from J, the gap between germline ends came to 7 bases. The CDR3 DNA sequence: TGTGCCAGTTCCGGGGAGACCCAGTACTTC. Its translation is CASSGETQYF.

This clone was recorded only once. This chain links TRBV6-5 with TRBJ1-2; D remains ambiguous. The germline V gene encodes CDR1 MNHEY and CDR2 SVGAGI. V lost 4 bases and J lost 3, with 12 bases in between. CDR3 length equals 14 residues. The CDR3 DNA reads as TGTGCCAGCAGTTCCAGTCGGAGGGACTATGGCTACACCTTC. As protein: CASSSSRRDYGYTF.

This chain joins TRBV28 and TRBJ1-2, with D unclear. Germline assignment: CDR1 MDHEN and CDR2 SYDVKM. The CDR3 extends over 13 amino acids. Trimming shortened V by 6 bases and J by 0 bases, and 8 bases separated the two germline ends. The CDR3 DNA reads TGTGCCAGCAGCTCGTCCCCTAACTATGGCTACACCTTC. It is translated as CASSSSPNYGYTF.

The chain recombines TRBV11-2 with TRBJ1-2; no definite D call. V was shortened by 1 base and J by 4 bases, with 4 bases between the two germline ends. The germline gives CDR1 SGHAT, CDR2 FQNNGV. The CDR3 covers 12 residues. As DNA, the CDR3 is TGTGCCAGCAGCTTAGCAGGCTATGGCTACACCTTC. This encodes CASSLAGYGYTF.

The V gene is TRBV11-3, the J gene TRBJ2-5; D is perhaps TRBD1 (6 bases). The CDR3 totals 16 residues. Trimming cost V 1 base and J 5 bases, with 17 bases left between them. Germline V gene data show CDR1 as SGHNT and CDR2 as YENEEA. CDR3 loop: CASSLAAMTQGETQYF. In DNA, the CDR3 is TGTGCCAGCAGCTTAGCGGCCATGACGCAGGGGGAGACCCAGTACTTC.

The V and J genes are TRBV5-6 and TRBJ2-2; 8 nucleotides match TRBD1. With V trimmed by 4 bases and J by 1 base, 3 bases remained unmatched. CDR3 size: 15 residues. Germline CDR1 reads SGHDT; CDR2 reads YYEEEE. The CDR3 nucleotides read TGTGCCAGCAGCCACGACAGGGGGAACACCGGGGAGCTGTTTTTT. It is translated as CASSHDRGNTGELFF.

This clone was detected once. The chain employs TRBV19 and TRBJ1-2; TRBD1 is a possible D gene (6 bases). CDR1 and CDR2 from the germline V gene are LNHDA and SQIVND (reference sequence). Trimming took 7 bases from V and 5 from J, leaving 17 bases between them. This CDR3 region has 14 residues. CDR3 residues: CASTPPGTPYGYTF. Here the CDR3 DNA reads TGTGCCAGTACCCCCCCCGGGACACCTTATGGCTACACCTTC. The complete variable domain, with remaining parts taken from reference TRBV19 and TRBJ1-2, reads DGGITQSPKYLFRKEGQNVTLSCEQNLNHDAMYWYRQDPGQGLRLIYYSQIVNDFQKGDIAEGYSVSREKKESFPLTVTSAQKNPTAFYLCASTPPGTPYGYTFGSGTRLTVV.

Only one count was recorded for this clone. The chain combines TRBV27 with TRBJ1-1; 7 nucleotides align to TRBD1. The V gene's germline CDR1 is MNHEY and CDR2 SMNVEV (reference sequence). CDR3 length equals 14 residues. J lost 1 base, V lost 7 bases, and 6 bases had no gene match. Written as DNA, the CDR3 is TGTGCCAGCACCCCGGGACAGCCGAACACTGAAGCTTTCTTT. Residues: CASTPGQPNTEAFF.

This clone was detected once. The chain employs TRBV27 and TRBJ2-1, with TRBD2 identical over 8 bases. J gave up 7 bases and V 0 bases, and 8 bases lay outside the gene matches. Germline CDR1 reads MNHEY; CDR2 reads SMNVEV (reference sequence). The CDR3 totals 16 residues. CDR3 sequence: CASSLSGTSFLNEQFF. CDR3 bases: TGTGCCAGCAGTTTATCTGGGACTAGTTTCTTAAATGAGCAGTTCTTC.

This rearrangement joins TRBV5-1 to TRBJ2-7, with D possibly TRBD1 on 6 matching bases. Trimming removed 4 bases from V and 5 bases from J, with 16 bases in between. Germline V gene sequence: CDR1 SGHRS, CDR2 YFSETQ. The CDR3 runs 14 residues. In nucleotides, the CDR3 is TGCGCCAGCAGCCAACGAACAGGGTCTCACGAGCAGTACTTC. It is translated as CASSQRTGSHEQYF.